Below are 18 T cell receptor beta chains sequenced from a single sample in a study of cytomegalovirus exposure and HLA in healthy donors. The PCR employed 60 Vbeta primers together with 13 Jbeta primers. Sequenced by immunoSEQ multiplex PCR; TCRdb stores in-frame clones only, minus some. The sample records some 160,000 clones, approximately 78% being singletons. Sequencing input: PBMCs. Source of these receptors: a middle-aged woman in good health and CMV-seronegative.

The genes are TRBV5-1 and TRBJ1-5; 7 bases match TRBD1. Germline CDR1 and CDR2: SGHRS and YFSETQ. This CDR3 is built from 15 residues. V lost 3 bases to trimming and J lost 1 base; unmatched junction nucleotides: 4. Written as DNA, the CDR3 is TGCGCCAGCAGCTCGACAGGGCTGAGCAATCAGCCCCAGCATTTT. This encodes CASSSTGLSNQPQHF.

CDR3 residues: CASSLEISATNEKLFF. CDR3 nucleotide sequence: TGCGCCAGCAGCTTGGAAATTTCGGCAACTAATGAAAAACTGTTTTTT. The V gene is TRBV5-1, the J gene TRBJ1-4; D uncertain. Looked up from germline, CDR1 is SGHRS and CDR2 is YFSETQ. The CDR3 contains 16 residues. V lost 0 bases and J lost 0, with 9 bases in between. The whole variable domain, remainder taken from reference TRBV5-1 and TRBJ1-4, is KAGVTQTPRYLIKTRGQQVTLSCSPISGHRSVSWYQQTPGQGLQFLFEYFSETQRNKGNFPGRFSGRQFSNSRSEMNVSTLELGDSALYLCASSLEISATNEKLFFGSGTQLSVL.

This clone was counted only a few times. The gene calls are TRBV9 and TRBJ1-1; 7 bases map to TRBD1. In germline, CDR1 is SGDLS, CDR2 YYNGEE. This CDR3 comprises 17 residues. The V and J ends lost 0 bases and 4 bases, in that order; junction bases with no gene match: 12. The CDR3 spells CASSVAQQGSGGTEAFF. CDR3 DNA sequence: TGTGCCAGCAGCGTAGCTCAACAGGGCTCAGGGGGCACTGAAGCTTTCTTT. The full variable domain, in which reference TRBV9 and TRBJ1-1 provide the parts outside the CDR3, is DSGVTQTPKHLITATGQRVTLRCSPRSGDLSVYWYQQSLDQGLQFLIQYYNGEERAKGNILERFSAQQFPDLHSELNLSSLELGDSALYFCASSVAQQGSGGTEAFFGQGTRLTVV.

The chain carries TRBV4-1 and TRBJ1-3, with no clear D. CDR1 is MGHRA, CDR2 YSYEKL, per germline. V was pared by 2 bases and J by 0 bases, with 11 bases between. The CDR3 extends over 16 amino acids. As DNA, the CDR3 is TGCGCCAGCAGCCAACCGCCAGGCGACTCTGGAAACACCATATATTTT. Translating it yields CASSQPPGDSGNTIYF.

This chain joins TRBV18 and TRBJ2-3, with 11 bases identical to TRBD2. J gave up 0 bases and V 6 bases, and 2 bases lay outside the gene matches. Looked up from germline, CDR1 is KGHSH and CDR2 is LQKENI. CDR3 size: 15 residues. CDR3 protein: CASSLAGGSTDTQYF. CDR3 DNA sequence: TGTGCCAGCTCCCTAGCGGGGGGAAGCACAGATACGCAGTATTTT. The complete variable domain, with remaining parts taken from reference TRBV18 and TRBJ2-3, reads NAGVMQNPRHLVRRRGQEARLRCSPMKGHSHVYWYRQLPEEGLKFMVYLQKENIIDESGMPKERFSAEFPKEGPSILRIQQVVRGDSAAYFCASSLAGGSTDTQYFGPGTRLTVL.

The rearrangement uses TRBV2 and TRBJ2-5, with 9 bases that match TRBD2. CDR1 and CDR2 from the germline V gene are SNHLY and FYNNEI. The CDR3 extends over 16 amino acids. J gave up 0 bases and V 5 bases, and 7 bases lay outside the gene matches. The chain's CDR3 is CASSNWERGDQETQYF. In DNA form, the CDR3 reads TGTGCCAGCAGTAATTGGGAGCGGGGGGACCAAGAGACCCAGTACTTC.

The CDR3 loop is CASSPRGQNYGYTF. The CDR3 nucleotides read TGTGCCAGCAGCCCCAGGGGACAAAACTATGGCTACACCTTC. The chain recombines TRBV5-4 with TRBJ1-2; TRBD1 might be the D (6 bases). CDR1 and CDR2 (germline): SGHNT, YYREEE (reference sequence). This CDR3 region has 14 residues. V shed 4 bases and J shed 2 bases, with 12 bases lying between them.

The chain combines TRBV2 with TRBJ2-7, with unresolved D. V lost 6 bases and J lost 2, with 11 bases in between. The CDR3 extends over 13 amino acids. The germline V gene has CDR1 SNHLY and CDR2 FYNNEI. The CDR3 DNA reads TGTGCCAGCAGCCAAGACATAACCTACGAGCAGTACTTC. Its translation is CASSQDITYEQYF.

V gene TRBV13 combines with J gene TRBJ1-4; 7 nucleotides align to TRBD1. The ends lost 4 bases at V and 6 bases at J; junction bases unmatched: 8. The CDR3 is made up of 15 amino acids. Looked up from germline, CDR1 is PRHDT and CDR2 is FYEKMQ (reference sequence). The CDR3 reads CASSSSPQGDEKLFF. CDR3 DNA sequence: TGTGCCAGCAGCTCGAGCCCCCAGGGGGATGAAAAACTGTTTTTT.

The rearrangement joins TRBV6-5 to TRBJ2-2; D unclear. The CDR3 loop spans 13 amino acids. Germline V gene sequence: CDR1 MNHEY, CDR2 SVGAGI. V was cut by 2 bases and J by 3 bases, with 4 bases left in between. The CDR3: CASSYRDTGELFF. CDR3 in DNA: TGTGCCAGCAGTTACCGGGACACCGGGGAGCTGTTTTTT.

This rearrangement joins TRBV28 to TRBJ1-3, with D hard to call. The V gene lost 11 bases and the J gene lost 1 base, with 9 bases spanning the gap. Germline V gives CDR1 MDHEN, CDR2 SYDVKM. This CDR3 is 12 amino acids long. CDR3 bases: TGTGCCGTCCTCCCGTCTGGAAACACCATATATTTT. As protein: CAVLPSGNTIYF.

The chain joins TRBV5-1 to TRBJ2-1, with TRBD2 matching over 8 bases. V lost 4 bases, J lost 8 bases, and 14 bases stayed unmatched. The CDR3 spans 16 residues. Per germline, CDR1 SGHRS and CDR2 YFSETQ. For the CDR3, the DNA is TGCGCCAGCAGCAAGGTTGGACGGGGGGGCCTCGATGAGCAGTTCTTC. Its translation is CASSKVGRGGLDEQFF.

The J gene is TRBJ1-2, the V gene TRBV5-6; 9 positions match TRBD1. The V and J ends lost 0 bases and 3 bases, in that order; junction bases with no gene match: 6. The CDR3 has 16 residues. Germline CDR1 SGHDT, CDR2 YYEEEE. This CDR3 reads CASSLEGQGGDYGYTF. DNA for the CDR3: TGTGCCAGCAGCTTGGAGGGACAGGGAGGAGACTATGGCTACACCTTC.

The V gene is TRBV11-3, the J gene TRBJ2-1; 11 bases line up with TRBD1. In germline, CDR1 is SGHNT, CDR2 YENEEA. The V gene end was trimmed by 5 bases and the J gene end by 7 bases; junction bases not matched to a gene: 7. This CDR3 contains 15 residues. The CDR3 region has the DNA TGTGCCAGCAGCACACCGGGACAGGGGGAGAATGAGCAGTTCTTC. It translates to CASSTPGQGENEQFF.

This chain connects TRBV14 to TRBJ1-6; 7 bases align to TRBD1. V shed 3 bases, J shed 9 bases, and the junction held 8 bases outside the gene matches. This CDR3 is 15 amino acids long. In germline, CDR1 is SGHDN, CDR2 FVKESK. The CDR3, as DNA: TGTGCCAGCAGCCACCTCAGACAGGGAGGTTCACCCCTCCACTTT. Its protein product is CASSHLRQGGSPLHF.

This chain links TRBV28 with TRBJ2-1; 7 bases line up with TRBD1. The CDR3 runs 14 residues. Germline CDR1 is MDHEN and CDR2 is SYDVKM. The ends lost 5 bases at V and 9 bases at J; junction bases unmatched: 10. The CDR3 reads CASSERTGPLEQFF. The CDR3 bases are TGTGCCAGCAGTGAAAGGACAGGACCCCTTGAGCAGTTCTTC.

The chain carries TRBV27 and TRBJ2-2, with TRBD1 matching over 8 bases. Germline V gene data show CDR1 as MNHEY and CDR2 as SMNVEV (reference sequence). The CDR3 is made up of 14 amino acids. The ends lost 9 bases at V and 5 bases at J; junction bases unmatched: 8. The CDR3 loop is CASKGQGRTGELFF. DNA of the CDR3: TGTGCCAGTAAAGGACAGGGCAGGACCGGGGAGCTGTTTTTT.

This clone turned up a few times. This sequence joins TRBV7-6 and TRBJ1-1, with 7 nucleotides matching TRBD1. This CDR3 is 11 amino acids long. Germline V CDR1 and CDR2: SGHVS, FNYEAQ. With V trimmed by 5 bases and J by 11 bases, 5 bases remained unmatched. CDR3 residues: CASSGRGQAFF. For the CDR3, the DNA is TGTGCCAGCAGCGGCAGGGGACAGGCTTTCTTT.